Shown below are 23 T cell receptor beta chains from a single sample sequenced in a study of control samples from healthy donors and cancer patients. Only in-frame clones appear in the TCRdb table, and some are missing; sequencing was by immunoSEQ multiplex PCR. The sample has roughly 70,000 clones, 84% seen once. The sample consisted of blood. The source is a man aged 50 or older in good health.

V gene TRBV6-5 combines with J gene TRBJ2-5; 7 positions agree with TRBD2. Germline V gene sequence: CDR1 MNHEY, CDR2 SVGAGI. This CDR3 has 15 amino acids. Unmatched junction bases numbered 11, after V lost 8 bases and J lost 2 bases. The CDR3 reads CASSTRLALQETQYF. Here the CDR3 DNA reads TGTGCCAGCTCCACCCGACTAGCTCTACAAGAGACCCAGTACTTC.

The rearrangement joins TRBV11-3 to TRBJ1-3; D call uncertain. The length of the CDR3 is 16 residues. V shed 1 base and J shed 0 bases, with 10 bases lying between them. Germline loops: CDR1 SGHNT, CDR2 YENEEA. The CDR3 region has the DNA TGTGCCAGCAGCTTAGTCGGTCAGAGCTCTGGAAACACCATATATTTT. Amino acid sequence: CASSLVGQSSGNTIYF.

The chain uses TRBV7-3 and TRBJ2-5; 7 bases are shared with TRBD2. V shed 4 bases, J shed 5 bases, and the junction held 10 bases outside the gene matches. Germline V CDR1 and CDR2: SGHTA, FQGTGA. The CDR3 spans 15 residues. For the CDR3, the DNA is TGTGCCAGCAGCTCCCAAGCGGGACGCAAGGAGACCCAGTACTTC. This codes for CASSSQAGRKETQYF.

The J gene is TRBJ1-1, the V gene TRBV6-1; D remains unclear. In germline, CDR1 is MNHNS, CDR2 SASEGT. V was clipped by 1 base and J by 6 bases, with 12 bases between them. The CDR3 is 14 residues long. The CDR3 is CASSEDVQIAEAFF. The CDR3 coding sequence is TGTGCCAGCAGTGAAGATGTCCAGATAGCTGAAGCTTTCTTT.

CDR3 residues: CASRITGGARETQYF. DNA of the CDR3: TGTGCCAGCAGAATTACGGGGGGGGCGCGGGAGACCCAGTACTTC. The chain links TRBV6-6 to TRBJ2-5; 8 bases map to TRBD2. The trim removed 6 bases at V and 5 bases at J, leaving 11 bases unmatched. The germline V gene has CDR1 MNHNY and CDR2 SVGAGI (reference sequence). This CDR3 is 15 amino acids long.

This clone was recorded a few times. V gene TRBV29-1 combines with J gene TRBJ1-2; D gene ambiguous. The CDR3 spans 12 residues. Trimming left V 4 bases short and J 8 bases short, with 14 bases between. Germline values: CDR1 SQVTM, CDR2 ANQGSEA. CDR3 region: CSVVTWVGGYTF. The CDR3 bases are TGCAGCGTTGTAACGTGGGTCGGCGGCTACACCTTC.

V gene TRBV7-3 combines with J gene TRBJ1-3; D uncertain. The CDR3 is 14 residues long. Trimming pared 2 bases from V and 2 bases from J, leaving 7 bases between. Germline CDR1 is SGHTA and CDR2 is FQGTGA. CDR3 coding DNA: TGTGCCAGCAGCTTAGCAGCAACTGGAAACACCATATATTTT. Translating gives CASSLAATGNTIYF. Together with reference TRBV7-3 and TRBJ1-3, the CDR3 gives the full variable domain: GAGVSQTPSNKVTEKGKYVELRCDPISGHTALYWYRQSLGQGPEFLIYFQGTGAADDSGLPNDRFFAVRPEGSVSTLKIQRTERGDSAVYLCASSLAATGNTIYFGEGSWLTVV.

The V call is TRBV7-6, the J call TRBJ1-1, with D perhaps matching TRBD1 (6 bases). CDR1 and CDR2 (germline): SGHVS, FNYEAQ. The CDR3 sequence is 13 residues long. Trimming removed 5 bases at V and 5 bases at J, with 12 bases between. CDR3 bases: TGTGCCAGCAGCCAAGGACAGCTTACTGAAGCTTTCTTT. This gives the protein CASSQGQLTEAFF.

This clone was observed a single time. The chain has TRBV6-6 and TRBJ1-1, with D tentatively TRBD1 (5 bases). This CDR3 has 16 residues. Trimming took 4 bases from V and 0 from J, leaving 15 bases between them. Germline V gives CDR1 MNHNY, CDR2 SVGAGI (reference sequence). The CDR3 DNA reads TGTGCCAGCAGTTTAGATATGGGGGGAATGAACACTGAAGCTTTCTTT. Protein product: CASSLDMGGMNTEAFF.

The chain recombines TRBV7-9 with TRBJ1-5; D not resolved. The CDR3 has 14 residues. The germline V and J ends were trimmed by 1 base and 6 bases, with 10 bases remaining between them. The germline V gene encodes CDR1 SEHNR and CDR2 FQNEAQ (reference sequence). CDR3 DNA sequence: TGTGCCAGCAGCTTAGGGGGTTTAGGTCAGCCCCAGCATTTT. Amino acid sequence: CASSLGGLGQPQHF.

This clone was seen just once. The chain links TRBV24-1 to TRBJ2-6; tentative D call: TRBD1 (6 bases). The CDR3 has 15 amino acids. The germline V and J ends were trimmed by 3 bases and 2 bases, with 7 bases remaining between them. CDR1 and CDR2 (germline): KGHDR, SFDVKD. For the CDR3, the DNA is TGTGCCACCAGTGATCCAGGGGCTGGGGCCAACGTCCTGACTTTC. Translated: CATSDPGAGANVLTF.

The chain couples TRBV30 to TRBJ1-3; D is undetermined. The germline CDR1 and CDR2 sequences are GTSNPN and SVGIG (reference sequence). This CDR3 is 14 amino acids long. Trimming removed 2 bases from V and 1 base from J, with 9 bases in between. The CDR3 DNA reads TGTGCCTGGAGTAGGACTAGGTCTGGAAACACCATATATTTT. It is translated as CAWSRTRSGNTIYF.

The chain is built from TRBV3-1 (or the pseudogene TRBV3-2) and TRBJ1-5, with unresolved D. Looked up from germline, CDR1 is LGHDT and CDR2 is YNNKEL (reference sequence). Trimming shortened V by 1 base and J by 7 bases, and 8 bases separated the two germline ends. The CDR3 loop spans 13 amino acids. CDR3 sequence reads: CASSQVLGQPQHF. The DNA of the CDR3 is TGTGCCAGCAGCCAAGTCCTGGGGCAGCCCCAGCATTTT.

The V and J genes are TRBV7-2 and TRBJ1-3; D remains unclear. Deletions cut 1 base from V and 3 bases from J, with 16 bases between. Germline V gives CDR1 SGHTA, CDR2 FQGNSA. This CDR3 is 17 amino acids long. The CDR3 region has the DNA TGTGCCAGCAGCTTAGACGGTGGCAGTATCTTTGGAAACACCATATATTTT. Translated: CASSLDGGSIFGNTIYF.

This clone was counted only a few times. V and J are TRBV28 and TRBJ1-6; possible D gene TRBD1, 6 bases. CDR1 and CDR2 (germline): MDHEN, SYDVKM. The CDR3 consists of 15 residues. The ends were cut back, 4 bases at V and 8 bases at J, with 15 bases in the middle. CDR3 residues: CASSSITGWDSPLHF. CDR3 coding DNA: TGTGCCAGCAGTTCCATCACAGGGTGGGATTCACCCCTCCACTTT.

V and J are TRBV10-3 and TRBJ2-1; 11 positions agree with TRBD1. This CDR3 has 15 amino acids. Germline V lookup: CDR1 ENHRY, CDR2 SYGVKD. V trimming: 7 bases; J trimming: 10 bases; junction bases outside the gene matches: 12. CDR3 residues: CAIIPGQGVAREQFF. The CDR3 bases are TGTGCCATCATCCCGGGACAGGGGGTCGCGCGGGAGCAGTTCTTC.

The chain combines TRBV25-1 with TRBJ2-1; no reliable D call. Trimming removed 4 bases from V and 0 bases from J, with 10 bases in between. The CDR3 sequence is 15 residues long. Germline values: CDR1 MGHDK, CDR2 SYGVNS. In DNA, the CDR3 is TGTGCCAGCAGTGTAGACTCGAGCTCCTACAATGAGCAGTTCTTC. It is translated as CASSVDSSSYNEQFF.

V usage is TRBV5-8 and J usage is TRBJ1-1; D ambiguous. V was cut by 0 bases and J by 2 bases, with 11 bases left in between. The CDR3 has 15 amino acids. The germline gives CDR1 SGHTS, CDR2 YDEGEE. The CDR3 DNA follows: TGTGCCAGCAGCTTGGGGTTCGGGGATAACACTGAAGCTTTCTTT. It encodes CASSLGFGDNTEAFF.

The sample holds a few counts of this clone. This chain connects TRBV29-1 to TRBJ2-7; 9 bases map to TRBD1. The J segment lost 6 bases and the V segment lost 8 bases, leaving 8 bases of the junction unmatched. Germline values: CDR1 SQVTM, CDR2 ANQGSEA. The CDR3 has 12 residues. The CDR3 protein is CSSSGQGVEQYF. CDR3 sequence (DNA): TGCAGCTCATCGGGACAGGGAGTCGAGCAGTACTTC.

The chain uses TRBV7-2 and TRBJ2-3; TRBD2 agrees at 9 bases. V lost 4 bases to trimming and J lost 2 bases; unmatched junction nucleotides: 16. CDR3 length: 19 amino acids. Germline V lookup: CDR1 SGHTA, CDR2 FQGNSA. The CDR3 coding sequence is TGTGCCAGCAGCTCCCAGGGTAGCGGGAGTTCCTTCTTCACAGATACGCAGTATTTT. Encoded protein: CASSSQGSGSSFFTDTQYF.

Points on this clone: The same CDR3 can be traced to other DNA sequences in this sample. The chain combines TRBV7-9 with TRBJ1-1; D gene unclear. V dropped 3 bases and J dropped 4 bases, with 9 bases sitting between them. The CDR3 runs to 13 residues. Germline CDR1 is SEHNR and CDR2 is FQNEAQ (reference sequence). For the CDR3, the DNA is TGTGCCAGCAGCTTGGCCCTGACCACTGAAGCTTTCTTT. Translation: CASSLALTTEAFF.

This sequence joins TRBV5-4 and TRBJ2-7; TRBD2 might be the D (6 bases). The CDR3 is made up of 16 amino acids. Looked up from germline, CDR1 is SGHNT and CDR2 is YYREEE (reference sequence). Trimming took 4 bases from V and 2 from J, leaving 19 bases between them. CDR3: CASSPPSKPGAYEQYF. The DNA of the CDR3 is TGTGCCAGCAGCCCGCCCTCGAAACCGGGGGCCTACGAGCAGTACTTC.

J is TRBJ2-2 and V is TRBV4-3; TRBD1 aligns across 8 bases. V gave up 0 bases and J gave up 7 bases; unmatched junction bases: 10. CDR1 and CDR2 (germline): LGHNA, YSLEER. This CDR3 region has 17 residues. The CDR3 nucleotides read TGCGCCAGCAGCCAAGAATCGTTCAGGGGGCATAACGGGGAGCTGTTTTTT. This codes for CASSQESFRGHNGELFF.